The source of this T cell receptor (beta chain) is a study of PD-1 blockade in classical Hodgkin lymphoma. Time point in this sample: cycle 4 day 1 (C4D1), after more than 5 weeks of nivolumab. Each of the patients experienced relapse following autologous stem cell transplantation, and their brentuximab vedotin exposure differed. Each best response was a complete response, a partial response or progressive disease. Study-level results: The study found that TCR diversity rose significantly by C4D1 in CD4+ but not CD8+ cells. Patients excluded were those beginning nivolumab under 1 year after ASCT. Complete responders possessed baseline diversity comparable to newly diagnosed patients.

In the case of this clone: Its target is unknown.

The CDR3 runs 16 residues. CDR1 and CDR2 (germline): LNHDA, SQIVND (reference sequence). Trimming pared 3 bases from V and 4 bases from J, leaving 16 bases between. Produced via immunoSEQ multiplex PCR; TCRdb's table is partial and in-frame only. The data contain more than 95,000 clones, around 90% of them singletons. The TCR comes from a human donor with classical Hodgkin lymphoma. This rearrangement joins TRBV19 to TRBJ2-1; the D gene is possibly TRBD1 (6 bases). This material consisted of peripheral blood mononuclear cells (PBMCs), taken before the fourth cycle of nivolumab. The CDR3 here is CASSITSGDYYNEQFF. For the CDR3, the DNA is TGTGCCAGTAGTATTACCTCAGGGGATTATTACAATGAGCAGTTCTTC. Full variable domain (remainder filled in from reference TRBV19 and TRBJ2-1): DGGITQSPKYLFRKEGQNVTLSCEQNLNHDAMYWYRQDPGQGLRLIYYSQIVNDFQKGDIAEGYSVSREKKESFPLTVTSAQKNPTAFYLCASSITSGDYYNEQFFGPGTRLTVL.